The 18 T cell receptor beta chains below come from one sample, sequenced in a study of T cells in women clearing cervical HPV infection. TCRdb's table, derived via immunoSEQ multiplex PCR, lists solely in-frame clones and lacks some. Recorded here are over 15,000 clones; the top ten clones represent 5.5% to 8%. The sequenced material came from blood buffy coat. The receptors come from a woman aged 18 to 75 with a cervical HPV16 infection that either progressed to CIN3+ or cleared (not recorded which).

Of note for this clone: One end of the junction varies from germline; a read error may be responsible. The read ends 3 residues early relative to the CDR3; the germline J gene fills the gap. The chain couples TRBV4-2 to TRBJ2-7, with D unresolved. The CDR3 loop spans 12 amino acids. Germline lookup yields CDR1 LGHNA and CDR2 YNFKEQ. The part of the CDR3 DNA that was read is TGTGCCAGCAGCAAAGACCTATACGAG. This sequence encodes CASSKDLYE. The full CDR3 sequence reads CASSKDLYEQYF.

On this clone itself: The CDR3 is cut off 3 residues early in the read; its end comes from the germline J gene. V usage is TRBV6-1 and J usage is TRBJ1-2; 9 positions agree with TRBD1. CDR1 and CDR2 from the germline V gene are MNHNS and SASEGT. The V gene end was trimmed by 2 bases and the J gene end by 7 bases; junction bases not matched to a gene: 2. CDR3 length: 13 amino acids. This CDR3 is CASSEYRGLGYTF. CDR3 DNA, as far as it was read: TGTGCCAGCAGTGAATACAGGGGGCTTGGC.

Remarks on this clone: The read gets to within 3 residues of the CDR3 end, and the germline J gene fills in the rest. This chain joins TRBV10-3 and TRBJ1-2; TRBD1 aligns across 10 bases. This CDR3 contains 14 residues. From germline, CDR1 is ENHRY and CDR2 SYGVKD. The sequenced part of the CDR3 DNA is TGTGCCATCAGACCGGGGACAGGGGCGGAAGGC. Translated: CAIRPGTGAEG. The whole CDR3 protein reads CAIRPGTGAEGYTF.

As regards this clone: Read sequence stops 3 residues before the CDR3 end, and the germline J gene provides the missing end. The chain recombines TRBV18 with TRBJ2-3; 14 bases match TRBD2. V dropped 3 bases and J dropped 2; count of bases not matched to a gene: 4. The CDR3 loop spans 17 amino acids. The germline V gene encodes CDR1 KGHSH and CDR2 LQKENI. Partial CDR3 DNA: TGTGCCAGCTCACCGGGACTAGCGGGGGCTGACACAGATACG. Translated: CASSPGLAGADTDT. The complete CDR3 protein is CASSPGLAGADTDTQYF.

With respect to this clone: With the read ending 3 residues before the CDR3 end, the germline J gene is used to fill in that end. The rearrangement uses TRBV20-1 and TRBJ1-2; unclear D gene. This CDR3 region has 15 residues. CDR1 is DFQATT and CDR2 is SNEGSKA in the germline V gene (reference sequence). CDR3 sequence reads: CSARGVPEASGGYTF. The CDR3 bases that were read are TGCAGTGCTAGAGGGGTCCCAGAGGCCTCCGGGGGC.

Note on this clone: The read halts 3 residues ahead of the CDR3 end, with the missing end drawn from the germline J gene. The chain recombines TRBV29-1 with TRBJ2-2; possible D gene TRBD2, 6 bases. Deletions cut 3 bases from V and 4 bases from J, with 12 bases between. CDR1 and CDR2 (germline): SQVTM, ANQGSEA. The CDR3 spans 14 residues. CDR3 sequence: CSVERQGGTGELFF. CDR3 bases read: TGCAGCGTTGAGCGGCAGGGAGGCACCGGGGAG.

Concerning this clone itself: The read comes to an end 3 residues before the CDR3 does, leaving the germline J gene to fill in the end. The V gene is TRBV7-6, the J gene TRBJ2-2; D unresolved. The CDR3 length is 13 residues. V lost 2 bases and J lost 5, with 6 bases in between. The V gene's germline CDR1 is SGHVS and CDR2 FNYEAQ. The chain's CDR3 is CASSLRVTGELFF. CDR3 DNA (partial): TGTGCCAGCAGCTTACGGGTAACCGGGGAG.

A note on this clone: The read ends 3 residues shy of where the CDR3 ends; the end is completed using the germline J gene. The gene calls are TRBV5-4 and TRBJ2-2; 12 nucleotides align to TRBD1. This CDR3 has 16 residues. Germline loops: CDR1 SGHNT, CDR2 YYREEE (reference sequence). V shed 4 bases and J 2 bases; nucleotides not matched to a gene: 3. The covered CDR3 bases are TGTGCCAGCAGCGGGGGACAGGGGGCCAACACCGGGGAG. Its translation: CASSGGQGANTGE. The CDR3 in its entirety is CASSGGQGANTGELFF.

Comment on this clone: The missing CDR3 end, 3 residues past where the read stops, is filled in from the germline J gene. The V call is TRBV20-1, the J call TRBJ2-1; 8 bases align to TRBD2. The CDR3 contains 15 residues. Germline lookup yields CDR1 DFQATT and CDR2 SNEGSKA (reference sequence). V shed 0 bases, J shed 7 bases, and the junction held 8 bases outside the gene matches. The sequenced CDR3 bases are TGCAGTGCTAGAGATTGGTCGGGGGGGAGAAATGAG. Encoded protein: CSARDWSGGRNE. The entire CDR3 protein is CSARDWSGGRNEQFF.

This clone counts as medium-sized by frequency. A read error may account for a junction end that differs from germline. CDR3 region: CASSQDRGWGYTF. CDR3 DNA, as far as it was read: TGCGCCAGCAGCCAAGATAGGGGTTGGGGC. The rearrangement uses TRBV4-2 and TRBJ1-2, with D maybe TRBD1 (5 bases). The read falls 3 residues short of the CDR3 end, and the missing part is taken from the germline J gene. The CDR3 covers 13 residues. CDR1 is LGHNA and CDR2 is YNFKEQ in the germline V gene.

The CDR3: CASSLVSGGNEKLFF. The sequenced part of the CDR3 DNA is TGTGCCAGCAGCTTAGTTTCCGGGGGAAATGAAAAA. V and J are TRBV7-9 and TRBJ1-4; TRBD1 is a possible D gene (5 bases). The read comes to an end 3 residues before the CDR3 does, leaving the germline J gene to fill in the end. The V end lost 1 base, the J end lost 5 bases, and 11 bases lay between the germline ends. Germline V gene sequence: CDR1 SEHNR, CDR2 FQNEAQ (reference sequence). The CDR3 sequence is 15 residues long. Using reference TRBV7-9 and TRBJ1-4 for the parts outside the CDR3, the full variable domain is DTGVSQNPRHKITKRGQNVTFRCDPISEHNRLYWYRQTLGQGPEFLTYFQNEAQLEKSRLLSDRFSAERPKGSFSTLEIQRTEQGDSAMYLCASSLVSGGNEKLFFGSGTQLSVL.

As concerns this clone: The CDR3 goes on 3 residues after the read ends, and that part is filled in from the germline J gene. The chain has TRBV5-1 and TRBJ2-1, with 8 bases that match TRBD1. Germline values: CDR1 SGHRS, CDR2 YFSETQ. The CDR3 has 13 amino acids. The J segment lost 4 bases and the V segment lost 5 bases, leaving 2 bases of the junction unmatched. CDR3 DNA, as far as it was read: TGCGCCAGCAGTGGACAGGGTTACAATGAG. Protein: CASSGQGYNE. The full CDR3 is CASSGQGYNEQFF.

About this clone itself: The CDR3 is cut off 3 residues early in the read; its end comes from the germline J gene. This chain links TRBV29-1 with TRBJ1-2; no firm D call. The V gene's germline CDR1 is SQVTM and CDR2 ANQGSEA. CDR3 length equals 14 residues. V shed 6 bases and J shed 2 bases, with 16 bases lying between them. The sequenced CDR3 bases are TGCAGCGTAAGCGGCGCAGCGCTCAACTATGGC. Its translation is CSVSGAALNYG. The whole CDR3 region reads CSVSGAALNYGYTF.

As regards this clone: The read stops 3 residues short of the end of the CDR3; the missing end is completed from the germline J gene. This chain uses TRBV19 with TRBJ2-1, with a tentative D call TRBD1 (6 bases). The CDR3 runs to 15 residues. Trimming took off 6 bases at V and 3 bases at J, with 15 bases between the two ends. CDR1 LNHDA and CDR2 SQIVND come from the germline V gene (reference sequence). CDR3 in amino acids: CASSNPGVIYNEQFF. CDR3 bases read: TGTGCCAGTAGCAACCCAGGGGTCATCTACAATGAG.

About this clone itself: The read falls 3 residues short of the CDR3 end, and the missing part is taken from the germline J gene. This chain joins TRBV19 and TRBJ2-2; perhaps TRBD1 as D (6 bases). The CDR3 consists of 16 residues. Germline assignment: CDR1 LNHDA and CDR2 SQIVND (reference sequence). The V gene lost 2 bases and the J gene lost 1 base, with 11 bases spanning the gap. CDR3 in amino acids: CASSIFTTGNTGELFF. The sequenced CDR3 bases are TGTGCCAGTAGTATATTCACGACAGGGAACACCGGGGAG.

With respect to this clone: The read falls 3 residues short of the CDR3 end, and the missing part is taken from the germline J gene. The gene calls are TRBV5-1 and TRBJ2-5; TRBD2 is a possible D gene (7 bases). CDR1 is SGHRS and CDR2 is YFSETQ in the germline V gene. The CDR3 consists of 16 residues. V was cut by 0 bases and J by 5 bases, with 17 bases left in between. CDR3 protein: CASSLETGGSGETQYF. The sequenced part of the CDR3 DNA is TGCGCCAGCAGCTTGGAGACGGGGGGCTCGGGGGAGACC.

Regarding this clone: The observed sequence ends 3 residues before the CDR3 terminus, with the missing tail filled in from the germline J gene. The chain uses TRBV5-1 and TRBJ1-1; TRBD1 agrees at 8 bases. The CDR3 contains 13 residues. CDR1 SGHRS and CDR2 YFSETQ come from the germline V gene. V trimming: 8 bases; J trimming: 7 bases; junction bases outside the gene matches: 10. The CDR3 sequence is CASHTGGGGEAFF. The sequenced CDR3 bases are TGCGCCAGTCATACAGGGGGGGGTGGTGAA.

For this clone: The read stops 3 residues short of the end of the CDR3; the missing end is completed from the germline J gene. This chain uses TRBV20-1 with TRBJ1-4, with a tentative D call TRBD1 (6 bases). V was pared by 0 bases and J by 1 base, with 6 bases between. This CDR3 is 14 amino acids long. Germline-derived CDR1 and CDR2 are DFQATT and SNEGSKA (reference sequence). Partial CDR3 DNA: TGCAGTGCTAGAGAGACAGGAACTAATGAAAAA. It translates to CSARETGTNEK. The whole CDR3 sequence is CSARETGTNEKLFF.